The sequence of this T cell receptor beta chain was determined in a study of blood T cell repertoires in COVID-19. Across the study: The analysed material was cDNA or gDNA that came from T cells, B-cell-depleted T cells, or PBMCs.

The length of the CDR3 is 12 residues. Trimming removed 5 bases from V and 4 bases from J, with 8 bases in between. Authors' data handling: Reference gene primer amplification yielded estimated nucleated cell counts. TCRdb's table, derived via immunoSEQ multiplex PCR, lists solely in-frame clones and lacks some. V, J and clone size are those of that table, while D and trimming were read from the DNA. This sample has tens of thousands of clones; roughly 82% occur once, and the top ten carry about 15%. This clone was counted a few times. The rearrangement joins TRBV12-3 or TRBV12-4 to TRBJ1-2; no definite D call. The receptor was isolated from a man aged 45-60 years with active or convalescent COVID-19. The sequenced material came from peripheral blood. CDR3 sequence reads: CASSETGYGYTF. For the CDR3, the DNA is TGTGCCAGCAGTGAGACGGGCTATGGCTACACCTTC.